This TCR beta chain was captured by sequencing in a study of blood T cell repertoires in COVID-19. This table comes from immunoSEQ multiplex PCR, and its TCRdb copy is limited to in-frame clones, with some not included. The repertoire has over 200,000 clones, about 79% of them found once; the top ten carry over 2%. The CDR3 sequence is 15 residues long. Germline lookup yields CDR1 KGHSH and CDR2 LQKENI. Unmatched junction bases numbered 5, after V lost 3 bases and J lost 9 bases. This receptor was identified in a man aged 35 to 55 who had recovered from COVID-19. V and J are TRBV18 and TRBJ1-6, with 10 bases lining up with TRBD1. The specimen was peripheral blood. The CDR3: CASSPDRGLLSPLHF. As DNA, the CDR3 is TGTGCCAGCTCACCCGACAGGGGGCTGCTTTCACCCCTCCACTTT.